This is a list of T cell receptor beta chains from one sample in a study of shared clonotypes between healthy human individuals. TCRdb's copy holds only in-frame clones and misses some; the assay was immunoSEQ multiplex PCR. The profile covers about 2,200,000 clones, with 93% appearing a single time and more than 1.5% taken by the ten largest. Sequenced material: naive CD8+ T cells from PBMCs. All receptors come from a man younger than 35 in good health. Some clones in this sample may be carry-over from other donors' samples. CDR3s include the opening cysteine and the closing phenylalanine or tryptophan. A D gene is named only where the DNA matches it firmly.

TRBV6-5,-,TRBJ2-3,CASSYSARGTDTQYF
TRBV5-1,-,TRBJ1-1,CASTRGLNTEAFF
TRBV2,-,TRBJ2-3,CANRPGRSTDTQYF
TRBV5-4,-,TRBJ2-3,CASSYGLQGTQYF
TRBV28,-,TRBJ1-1,CASSLWGANTEAFF
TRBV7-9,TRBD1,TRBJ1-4,CASSLSRGPNEKLFF
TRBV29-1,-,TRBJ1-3,CSVMGGVFPGNTIYF
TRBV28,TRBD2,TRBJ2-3,CASSLFSGSGDTDTQYF
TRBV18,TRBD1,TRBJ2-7,CASSPPGGQGPHEQYF
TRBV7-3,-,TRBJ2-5,CASSPSPGGETQYF
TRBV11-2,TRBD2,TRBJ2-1,CASSLSSGRAGEQFF
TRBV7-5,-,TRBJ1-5,CARSIPCGNQPQHF
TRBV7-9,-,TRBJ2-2,CASSLSPRAGGTGELFF
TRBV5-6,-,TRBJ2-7,CASSLDPVTRAEQYF
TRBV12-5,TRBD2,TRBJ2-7,CASGLSLAGRRTPYEQYF
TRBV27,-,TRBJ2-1,CASRIADNEQFF
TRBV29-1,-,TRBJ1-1,CSVLRGSPEEAFF
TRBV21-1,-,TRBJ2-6,CASSTRTGTDNLSGANVLTF
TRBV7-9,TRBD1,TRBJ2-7,CASSTRDRDYEQYF
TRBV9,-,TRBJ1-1,CASSVVSNTEAFF
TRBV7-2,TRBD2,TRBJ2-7,CASSLAGGPGEQYF
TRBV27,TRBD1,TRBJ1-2,CASSSDRGIYGYTF
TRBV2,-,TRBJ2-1,CASSEVRWDEQFF
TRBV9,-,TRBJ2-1,CASSVEVRPSEGYNEQFF
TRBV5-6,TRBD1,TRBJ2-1,CASRGQGGGEQFF
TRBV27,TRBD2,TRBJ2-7,CASSLSAGGLKYEQYF